The 27 T cell receptor beta chains presented below share a single source sample, sequenced in a study of T cells in Graves' hyperthyroidism and ophthalmopathy. There were TCR beta CDR3 regions amplified from RNA transcripts. HTBI primers were the set used in a first-round RT-PCR of the TCR CDR3. TCRdb fed the multiplex PCR reads into MiXCR, producing one record per CDR3 protein. The sample shows roughly 180,000 distinct CDR3 sequences, just under 9.5% of them seen only once. The sequencing input was blood. These receptors were taken from a woman under 30 with Graves' hyperthyroidism that later progressed to Graves' ophthalmopathy.

In regard to this clonotype: A read error is possible here, since a much larger clone lies one base away. This rearrangement joins TRBV4-1 to TRBJ2-5; the D gene is possibly TRBD2 (6 bases). This CDR3 comprises 14 residues. V was clipped by 2 bases and J by 7 bases, with 14 bases between them. Per germline, CDR1 MGHRA and CDR2 YSYEKL. The CDR3 DNA reads TGCGCCAGCAGCCAAACAGGATTGGGGGGGACCCAGTACTTC. The encoded protein is CASSQTGLGGTQYF.

This clonotype came up once. The V gene is TRBV11-2, the J gene TRBJ2-3; a weak D match, TRBD1 (7 bases). Trimming removed 5 bases at V and 9 bases at J, with 12 bases between. The CDR3 is 12 residues long. The V gene's germline CDR1 is SGHAT and CDR2 FQNNGV. The CDR3 DNA reads TGTGCCAGCAGCCCCCAGGGGGGAACGCAGTATTTT. This translates into CASSPQGGTQYF.

V gene TRBV7-9 combines with J gene TRBJ2-1; TRBD2 matches 8 bases. The ends lost 8 bases at V and 2 bases at J; junction bases unmatched: 8. Per germline, CDR1 SEHNR and CDR2 FQNEAQ (reference sequence). This CDR3 spans 15 amino acids. CDR3 sequence (DNA): TGTGCCAGCGTCTCTAGCGGGCGGACCTACAATGAGCAGTTCTTC. This gives the protein CASVSSGRTYNEQFF.

This clonotype was seen ten or more times. The chain carries TRBV7-8 and TRBJ2-1, with D perhaps matching TRBD2 (5 bases). Germline CDR1 is SGHVS and CDR2 is FQNEAQ. The CDR3 has 15 amino acids. V dropped 1 base and J dropped 8 bases, with 15 bases sitting between them. The CDR3 coding sequence is TGTGCCAGCAGCTTAGAGAGGGCAGGACGGCATGAGCAGTTCTTC. This encodes CASSLERAGRHEQFF.

Written as DNA, the CDR3 is TGCAGTGTTGACAGGGTCCAAGAGACCCAGTACTTC. Translating gives CSVDRVQETQYF. The V gene is TRBV20-1, the J gene TRBJ2-5; 7 bases fit TRBD1. With V trimmed by 7 bases and J by 1 base, 3 bases remained unmatched. The length of the CDR3 is 12 residues. Germline V lookup: CDR1 DFQATT, CDR2 SNEGSKA (reference sequence).

This clonotype was recorded at least ten times. The chain couples TRBV27 to TRBJ2-5; no clear D. There are 14 residues in the CDR3. V was pared by 7 bases and J by 4 bases, with 16 bases between. Germline lookup yields CDR1 MNHEY and CDR2 SMNVEV (reference sequence). CDR3 bases: TGTGCCAGCATGGGTGCCGGAATGGGAGAGACCCAGTACTTC. Encoded protein: CASMGAGMGETQYF.

At least ten counts were recorded for this clonotype. The chain links TRBV7-3 to TRBJ2-1; 14 nucleotides agree with TRBD2. Looked up from germline, CDR1 is SGHTA and CDR2 is FQGTGA. The CDR3 is made up of 14 amino acids. The J segment lost 14 bases and the V segment lost 5 bases, leaving 8 bases of the junction unmatched. CDR3 coding DNA: TGTGCCAGCAGCCCCCAAAGGACTAGCGGGGGGAAGTTCTTC. Its translation is CASSPQRTSGGKFF.

This clonotype was detected many times. This rearrangement joins TRBV20-1 to TRBJ2-7; D is possibly TRBD1 (6 bases). Trimming shortened V by 4 bases and J by 2 bases, and 12 bases separated the two germline ends. The CDR3 is 13 amino acids. Germline lookup yields CDR1 DFQATT and CDR2 SNEGSKA (reference sequence). The CDR3 spells CSATGQTTYEQYF. The CDR3 bases are TGCAGTGCTACCGGACAGACTACCTACGAGCAGTACTTC.

This clonotype was counted ten times or more. The chain carries TRBV7-9 and TRBJ2-1; D is unclear. The CDR3 runs to 12 residues. V was cut by 2 bases and J by 8 bases, with 7 bases left in between. Germline assignment: CDR1 SEHNR and CDR2 FQNEAQ (reference sequence). DNA for the CDR3: TGTGCCAGCAGCTTATCTCCGGATGAGCAGTTCTTC. Translated: CASSLSPDEQFF.

This clonotype was counted ten times or more. This sequence joins TRBV19 and TRBJ1-2; D gene ambiguous. CDR3 length equals 15 residues. The germline V and J ends were trimmed by 3 bases and 4 bases, with 15 bases remaining between them. The germline gives CDR1 LNHDA, CDR2 SQIVND (reference sequence). The CDR3 here is CASSMRAPIVYGYTF. The CDR3 region has the DNA TGTGCCAGTAGTATGAGGGCACCCATCGTCTATGGCTACACCTTC. The full variable domain, completed using reference TRBV19 and TRBJ1-2, is DGGITQSPKYLFRKEGQNVTLSCEQNLNHDAMYWYRQDPGQGLRLIYYSQIVNDFQKGDIAEGYSVSREKKESFPLTVTSAQKNPTAFYLCASSMRAPIVYGYTFGSGTRLTVV.

This clonotype was observed many times. J is TRBJ1-2 and V is TRBV28; possibly TRBD1 for D (5 bases). This CDR3 has 15 amino acids. Trimming stripped 2 bases from V and 6 bases from J, with 16 bases between. CDR1 and CDR2 (germline): MDHEN, SYDVKM. The CDR3 nucleotides read TGTGCCAGCAGTTTAGTGGCAGGGCGGGAGCATGGCTACACCTTC. As protein: CASSLVAGREHGYTF.

In its sample, this clonotype was seen a few times. The gene calls are TRBV4-1 and TRBJ1-5; TRBD1 might be the D (5 bases). The CDR3 is 16 residues long. Trimming left V 0 bases short and J 2 bases short, with 11 bases between. CDR1 is MGHRA and CDR2 is YSYEKL in the germline V gene. The CDR3 nucleotides read TGCGCCAGCAGCCAAGACCAGGGTGGAGGCAATCAGCCCCAGCATTTT. It codes for CASSQDQGGGNQPQHF.

This clonotype appeared many times. The chain recombines TRBV28 with TRBJ1-1; tentatively, D is TRBD1 (5 bases). The CDR3 extends over 14 amino acids. V dropped 3 bases and J dropped 4 bases, with 12 bases sitting between them. The germline CDR1 and CDR2 sequences are MDHEN and SYDVKM. This CDR3 is CASSFRGRGTEAFF. In DNA, the CDR3 is TGTGCCAGCAGTTTCCGGGGGAGGGGCACTGAAGCTTTCTTT.

The CDR3 loop reads CASRVGGGNNEQFF. CDR3 DNA: TGTGCCAGTAGAGTGGGGGGGGGCAACAATGAGCAGTTCTTC. The genes are TRBV19 and TRBJ2-1; D may be TRBD2 (7 bases). The germline V gene has CDR1 LNHDA and CDR2 SQIVND (reference sequence). The V end lost 6 bases, the J end lost 5 bases, and 14 bases lay between the germline ends. The CDR3 length is 14 residues.

This clonotype came up many times. J is TRBJ2-7 and V is TRBV3-1, with D maybe TRBD2 (5 bases). CDR1 is LGHDT and CDR2 is YNNKEL in the germline V gene (reference sequence). The ends were cut back, 1 base at V and 3 bases at J, with 7 bases in the middle. There are 13 residues in the CDR3. The CDR3 reads CASSQGTHYEQYF. The CDR3 DNA reads TGTGCCAGCAGCCAAGGGACTCACTACGAGCAGTACTTC.

The table lists this clonotype with many counts. The chain recombines TRBV2 with TRBJ2-2, with 10 bases matching TRBD2. After removal of 7 bases from V and 7 bases from J, the junction contained 9 bases not matched to a gene. Germline lookup yields CDR1 SNHLY and CDR2 FYNNEI. This CDR3 spans 15 amino acids. The CDR3 reads CASKSSGGLNGELFF. The CDR3 bases are TGTGCCAGCAAGTCTAGCGGGGGACTAAACGGGGAGCTGTTTTTT.

This clonotype was seen at least ten times. The chain is built from TRBV6-5 and TRBJ1-2; the D is unclear. This CDR3 is 13 amino acids long. Germline-derived CDR1 and CDR2 are MNHEY and SVGAGI. V was pared by 2 bases and J by 1 base, with 5 bases between. The CDR3 is CASSYEVNYGYTF. CDR3 DNA: TGTGCCAGCAGTTACGAGGTTAACTATGGCTACACCTTC.

The chain has TRBV14 and TRBJ2-5; D is possibly TRBD2 (6 bases). The CDR3 loop spans 13 amino acids. The germline gives CDR1 SGHDN, CDR2 FVKESK. V was pared by 4 bases and J by 6 bases, with 12 bases between. CDR3 in amino acids: CASSRTGGKTQYF. CDR3 DNA sequence: TGTGCCAGCAGCCGGACCGGGGGAAAGACCCAGTACTTC.

This clonotype was recorded at least ten times. This sequence joins TRBV11-2 and TRBJ2-3; D may be TRBD2 (6 bases). The CDR3 sequence is 16 residues long. Germline values: CDR1 SGHAT, CDR2 FQNNGV. Trimming took 5 bases from V and 1 from J, leaving 16 bases between them. The CDR3 protein is CASSPLGRRGTDTQYF. CDR3 nucleotide sequence: TGTGCCAGCAGCCCCCTCGGGCGGAGGGGCACAGATACGCAGTATTTT.

This clonotype turned up a few times. This sequence joins TRBV3-1 and TRBJ2-4, with TRBD2 matching over 12 bases. Germline assignment: CDR1 LGHDT and CDR2 YNNKEL (reference sequence). The CDR3 length is 17 residues. V was clipped by 2 bases and J by 4 bases; unmatched bases: 6. The chain's CDR3 is CASSQRTSGTHKNIQYF. The CDR3 nucleotides are TGTGCCAGCAGCCAAAGGACTAGCGGGACACATAAAAACATTCAGTACTTC.

The chain links TRBV6-1 to TRBJ2-7; perhaps D is TRBD1 or TRBD2 (5 bases each). Germline CDR1 reads MNHNS; CDR2 reads SASEGT. The CDR3 has 14 amino acids. V was cut by 4 bases and J by 6 bases, with 16 bases left in between. The CDR3 sequence: CASSVNGAFREQYF. DNA of the CDR3: TGTGCCAGCAGTGTGAACGGGGCCTTCCGCGAGCAGTACTTC.

This clonotype was observed at least ten times. This rearrangement joins TRBV9 to TRBJ2-1; 8 bases map to TRBD1. Losses at the gene ends were 4 bases for V and 7 bases for J; bases not matched to a gene: 16. This CDR3 has 17 amino acids. Germline V gene data show CDR1 as SGDLS and CDR2 as YYNGEE. CDR3 nucleotide sequence: TGTGCCAGCAGCCCATCCATAGGGGCAGGGGGCTTTAATGAGCAGTTCTTC. Its protein product is CASSPSIGAGGFNEQFF.

Many counts were recorded for this clonotype. The CDR3 sequence is CASSYTGTEDSPLHF. CDR3 DNA sequence: TGTGCCAGCAGTTACACCGGGACAGAAGATTCACCCCTCCACTTT. The chain employs TRBV6-6 and TRBJ1-6; 7 bases are a match to TRBD1. The CDR3 is made up of 15 amino acids. The V segment lost 2 bases and the J segment 8 bases; nucleotides outside the gene matches: 6. Per germline, CDR1 MNHNY and CDR2 SVGAGI (reference sequence).

This clonotype was counted many times. Here the CDR3 DNA reads TGCAGTGCTATATCGGGTTCCCGAAGCACAGATACGCAGTATTTT. Translating gives CSAISGSRSTDTQYF. This sequence joins TRBV20-1 and TRBJ2-3; D gene ambiguous. V was trimmed by 4 bases and J by 0 bases, leaving 14 bases between them. CDR1 is DFQATT and CDR2 is SNEGSKA in the germline V gene (reference sequence). This CDR3 is built from 15 residues.

This clonotype was counted at least ten times. The V call is TRBV7-6, the J call TRBJ2-1; TRBD2 aligns across 11 bases. The CDR3 length is 14 residues. V shed 4 bases, J shed 7 bases, and the junction held 3 bases outside the gene matches. Germline values: CDR1 SGHVS, CDR2 FNYEAQ. DNA of the CDR3: TGTGCCAGCAGCTATAGGACTAGCGGGAATGAGCAGTTCTTC. Its translation: CASSYRTSGNEQFF.

This clonotype was seen many times. This chain uses TRBV6-5 with TRBJ2-7, with unresolved D. CDR3 length: 12 amino acids. CDR1 is MNHEY and CDR2 is SVGAGI in the germline V gene. Trimming left V 2 bases short and J 4 bases short, with 6 bases between. CDR3 loop: CASSYEGYEQYF. CDR3 DNA: TGTGCCAGCAGTTACGAAGGATACGAGCAGTACTTC.

This clonotype occurred many times. The chain recombines TRBV15 with TRBJ2-2; no definite D call. CDR3 length: 13 amino acids. V lost 2 bases, J lost 6 bases, and 7 bases lay in between. Germline assignment: CDR1 LNHNV and CDR2 YYDKDF (reference sequence). CDR3 sequence reads: CATSRRGSGELFF. The CDR3 coding sequence is TGTGCCACCAGCAGACGTGGGTCCGGGGAGCTGTTTTTT.